Sequencing of this T cell receptor (beta chain) was carried out in a study of blood T cell repertoires in COVID-19. Study summary: COVID-19 samples collected from the United States, Italy and Spain covered acute and convalescent phases. In each case, the material was cDNA or gDNA derived from T cells, B-cell-depleted T cells, or PBMCs.

Methods used by the authors: Nucleated cell number was recorded as an estimate derived from reference gene primer amplification. Clones were sequenced by immunoSEQ multiplex PCR, and TCRdb holds only the in-frame ones, with some missing. V and J calls and clone size are as listed in that table; D and trimming were resolved from the DNA. The sample carries around 130,000 clones, 75% to 80% recorded once. The V gene's germline CDR1 is LGHDT and CDR2 YNNKEL (reference sequence). V dropped 4 bases and J dropped 7; count of bases not matched to a gene: 6. This CDR3 contains 13 residues. Sample: peripheral blood. The chain employs TRBV3-1 (or the pseudogene TRBV3-2) and TRBJ2-7, with 8 bases matching TRBD2. This TCR came from a human donor in a cohort sampled during active COVID-19. The CDR3 DNA reads as TGTGCCAGCAGCCGGACTAGCTCGGGAGAGCAGTACTTC. It specifies CASSRTSSGEQYF.